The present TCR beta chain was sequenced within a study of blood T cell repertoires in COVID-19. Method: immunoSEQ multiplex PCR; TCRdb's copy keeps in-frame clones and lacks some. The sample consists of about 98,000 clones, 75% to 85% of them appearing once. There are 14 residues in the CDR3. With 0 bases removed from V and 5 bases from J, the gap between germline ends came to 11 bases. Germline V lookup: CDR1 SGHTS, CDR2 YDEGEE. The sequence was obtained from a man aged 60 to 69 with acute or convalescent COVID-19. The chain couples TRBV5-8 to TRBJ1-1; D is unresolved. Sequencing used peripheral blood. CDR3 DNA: TGTGCCAGCAGCTTGGATGGGAGAAGGACTGAAGCTTTCTTT. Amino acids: CASSLDGRRTEAFF.